The 10 T cell receptor beta chains reported below all come from one sample, sequenced in a study of CXCR3-negative and CXCR3-positive naive CD8 T cells. 5' RACE with UMI labels generated the TRB cDNA libraries. TCRdb reprocessed the 5' RACE reads, keeping one entry per CDR3 protein, no DNA. The sample's table shows some 48,000 distinct CDR3 sequences. The sequenced sample was naive CXCR3- CD8+ T cells from blood. Subset given: CD45RO-CCR7+CD27+CD95- naive CD8+ T cells lacking CXCR3 (TNR3-). These TCRs come from a human donor in good health. Some clones in this sample may be carry-over from other donors' samples.

The genes are TRBV28 and TRBJ2-1; without DNA, the TCRdb call of TRBD1 cannot be checked. Germline-derived CDR1 and CDR2 are MDHEN and SYDVKM. The CDR3 length is 14 residues. This CDR3 reads CASKGGGSYNEQFF. The full variable domain, in which reference TRBV28 and TRBJ2-1 provide the parts outside the CDR3, is DVKVTQSSRYLVKRTGEKVFLECVQDMDHENMFWYRQDPGLGLRLIYFSYDVKMKEKGDIPEGYSVSREKKERFSLILESASTNQTSMYLCASKGGGSYNEQFFGPGTRLTVL.

This chain joins TRBV28 and TRBJ2-3; there is no DNA to check the TCRdb D call of TRBD1. This CDR3 contains 19 residues. CDR1 and CDR2 (germline): MDHEN, SYDVKM. The CDR3 protein is CASSLIFSGSRDPTDTQYF.

CDR3 region: CASRGPGPYEQYF. The chain combines TRBV7-2 with TRBJ2-7. CDR3 length: 13 residues. CDR1 and CDR2 (germline): SGHTA, FQGNSA.

The V call is TRBV2, the J call TRBJ2-3. This CDR3 comprises 14 residues. The germline V gene has CDR1 SNHLY and CDR2 FYNNEI. The CDR3 spells CASSVLDFPDTQYF.

This chain connects TRBV9 to TRBJ2-7; TCRdb calls TRBD1, which cannot be checked without DNA. The CDR3 is 15 residues long. The germline gives CDR1 SGDLS, CDR2 YYNGEE. CDR3 loop: CASSVEFRDSYEQYF.

CDR3 in amino acids: CASSLAPDGELFF. The rearrangement uses TRBV7-8 and TRBJ2-2. Germline V lookup: CDR1 SGHVS, CDR2 FQNEAQ. This CDR3 region has 13 residues.

The gene calls are TRBV9 and TRBJ2-7; TCRdb picks TRBD1, but there is no DNA to check that call. The germline gives CDR1 SGDLS, CDR2 YYNGEE. The CDR3 length is 15 residues. The CDR3 spells CASSPRGQGGYEQYF.

The chain is built from TRBV29-1 and TRBJ2-1. Germline V gives CDR1 SQVTM, CDR2 ANQGSEA. This CDR3 has 11 amino acids. The CDR3 region is CSVDRYNEQFF.

The chain recombines TRBV4-3 with TRBJ2-6; the D call from TCRdb, TRBD1, cannot be confirmed without DNA. In germline, CDR1 is LGHNA, CDR2 YSLEER. The CDR3 totals 17 residues. The CDR3 loop reads CASSQGGSGTGANVLTF.

The V call is TRBV4-3, the J call TRBJ2-1; TCRdb indicates TRBD2, and absent DNA this call remains unverified. The CDR3 has 16 amino acids. Germline V lookup: CDR1 LGHNA, CDR2 YSLEER. The CDR3 spells CASSQDRGGVGNEQFF.